The following is a T cell receptor (beta chain) sequence with its context. Its antigen remains unidentified. This specimen comes from a study of cytomegalovirus exposure and HLA in healthy donors. Study outcomes and limitations: A prior analysis recorded that most TCR beta V segments were productive about 87% or about 30% of the time. In a later analysis, compared with equally common non-associated chains, HLA-associated beta chains were more expanded.

V was clipped by 5 bases and J by 1 base, with 13 bases between them. The CDR3 is made up of 15 amino acids. The germline V gene encodes CDR1 LNHDA and CDR2 SQIVND (reference sequence). 60 Vbeta and 13 Jbeta primers were used in PCR. Libraries were prepared by immunoSEQ multiplex PCR; TCRdb keeps only in-frame clonotypes and omits some of them. Among some 100,000 clones listed, 75% were seen once. This receptor was obtained from a man aged 50 to 59 in good health and CMV-seronegative. Specimen: PBMCs. The chain links TRBV19 to TRBJ2-3; the D gene is possibly TRBD2 (5 bases). CDR3 DNA: TGTGCCAGTAGTCGGACTCATAAACGCACAGATACGCAGTATTTT. It encodes CASSRTHKRTDTQYF.